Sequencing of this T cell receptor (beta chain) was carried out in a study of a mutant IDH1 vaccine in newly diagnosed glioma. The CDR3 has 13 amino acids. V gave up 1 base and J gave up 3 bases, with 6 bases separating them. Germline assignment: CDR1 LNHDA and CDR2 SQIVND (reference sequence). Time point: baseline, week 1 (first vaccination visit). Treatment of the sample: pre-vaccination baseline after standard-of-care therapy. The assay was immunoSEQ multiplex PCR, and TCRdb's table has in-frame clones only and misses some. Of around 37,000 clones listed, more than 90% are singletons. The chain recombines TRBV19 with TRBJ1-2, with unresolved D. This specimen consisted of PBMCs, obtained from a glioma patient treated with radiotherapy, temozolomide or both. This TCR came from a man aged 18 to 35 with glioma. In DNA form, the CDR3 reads TGTGCCAGTAGTATAGGGGCAGACTATGGCTACACCTTC. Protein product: CASSIGADYGYTF.